Following are 2 T cell receptor beta chains from one sample sequenced in a study. TCRdb itself ran the 5' RACE reads through MiXCR, one entry per CDR3 protein. The sample consists of 45,000 to 70,000 distinct CDR3 sequences, around 28% of them appearing once. The sample consisted of tumor-infiltrating memory CD4+ T cells sorted from the breast tumor. This sample's subset: memory CD4+ T cells, CD4+CD45RO+CD25-. Receptor source: a female donor with breast cancer.

The chain carries TRBV5-1 and TRBJ2-4; 9 nucleotides match TRBD1. The V segment lost 0 bases and the J segment 6 bases; nucleotides outside the gene matches: 1. The CDR3 totals 14 residues. Per germline, CDR1 SGHRS and CDR2 YFSETQ. The CDR3 is CASSLEQGANIQYF. CDR3 in DNA: TGCGCCAGCAGCTTGGAACAGGGGGCAAACATTCAGTACTTC.

J is TRBJ2-3 and V is TRBV20-1; D possibly corresponds to TRBD2 (5 bases). This CDR3 contains 13 residues. Germline V gives CDR1 DFQATT, CDR2 SNEGSKA (reference sequence). Trimming pared 7 bases from V and 3 bases from J, leaving 14 bases between. CDR3 bases: TGCAGTGGAACGGGGTTGGGGACAGATACGCAGTATTTT. Its translation: CSGTGLGTDTQYF.